Listed below are T cell receptor beta chains from one sample, sequenced in a study of cytomegalovirus exposure and HLA in healthy donors. Only in-frame clones appear in the TCRdb table, and some are missing; sequencing was by immunoSEQ multiplex PCR. The sample yields 120,000 or so clones, approximately 81% seen once. Sequencing used PBMCs. All receptors come from a man younger than 30 in good health and CMV-seropositive. Both conserved end residues are part of each CDR3. The D gene is left open where the match is weak. Size tells how often a clone was seen (once, few, many) or the class of an expanded clone, and some rows leave it out.

clone size: -; V gene: TRBV29-1; D gene: -; J gene: TRBJ2-7; CDR3 DNA: TGCAGCGTTGAGACAGGCTTCCTCTACGAGCAGTACTTC; CDR3 protein: CSVETGFLYEQYF
clone size: once; V gene: TRBV7-9; D gene: -; J gene: TRBJ2-1; CDR3 DNA: TGTTCCAGCAGCTTACGGGGGTCGGATGAGCAGTTCTTC; CDR3 protein: CSSSLRGSDEQFF
clone size: -; V gene: TRBV6-5; D gene: TRBD1; J gene: TRBJ2-1; CDR3 DNA: TGTGCCAGCAGTTACACCCGACAGGGGGCGAACAATGAGCAGTTCTTC; CDR3 protein: CASSYTRQGANNEQFF
clone size: -; V gene: TRBV27; D gene: -; J gene: TRBJ2-3; CDR3 DNA: TGTGCCAGCAGTTGTGTCAAAGATACGCAGTATTTT; CDR3 protein: CASSCVKDTQYF
clone size: -; V gene: TRBV5-6; D gene: -; J gene: TRBJ1-1; CDR3 DNA: TGTGCCAGCAGCTTTTACCGAGAGAACACTGAAGCTTTCTTT; CDR3 protein: CASSFYRENTEAFF
clone size: -; V gene: TRBV4-3; D gene: -; J gene: TRBJ2-5; CDR3 DNA: TGCGCCAGCAGCCAAGATCTGGGGGGGCCGGTAGAGACCCAGTACTTC; CDR3 protein: CASSQDLGGPVETQYF
clone size: -; V gene: TRBV6-5; D gene: TRBD2; J gene: TRBJ2-1; CDR3 DNA: TGTGCCACCGGGACTAGCGGGAGTGGTGAGCAGTTCTTC; CDR3 protein: CATGTSGSGEQFF
clone size: -; V gene: TRBV9; D gene: TRBD1; J gene: TRBJ2-1; CDR3 DNA: TGTGCCAGCAGCGCTACAGGGGGGCCCTACAATGAGCAGTTCTTC; CDR3 protein: CASSATGGPYNEQFF
clone size: few; V gene: TRBV11-3; D gene: TRBD2; J gene: TRBJ2-2; CDR3 DNA: TGTGCCAGCAGCCCCGGGACTAGCGGGAGAGAGAGATCGAACACCGGGGAGCTGTTTTTT; CDR3 protein: CASSPGTSGRERSNTGELFF
clone size: -; V gene: TRBV18; D gene: -; J gene: TRBJ2-2; CDR3 DNA: TGTGCCAGCTCTCCGCCGACAGGGAACACCGGGGAGCTGTTTTTT; CDR3 protein: CASSPPTGNTGELFF
clone size: once; V gene: TRBV7-2; D gene: -; J gene: TRBJ2-1; CDR3 DNA: TGTGCCAGCAGCTACGATAGCGGAAACGCCTACAATGAGCAGTTCTTC; CDR3 protein: CASSYDSGNAYNEQFF
clone size: -; V gene: TRBV10-1; D gene: -; J gene: TRBJ1-1; CDR3 DNA: TGCGCCAGCAGTCCGGGACACAAGAACACTGAAGCTTTCTTT; CDR3 protein: CASSPGHKNTEAFF
clone size: few; V gene: TRBV4-1; D gene: -; J gene: TRBJ1-4; CDR3 DNA: TGCGCCAGCAGCAAGGGACTCAAGGGTGAAAAACTGTTTTTT; CDR3 protein: CASSKGLKGEKLFF
clone size: -; V gene: TRBV7-8; D gene: TRBD1; J gene: TRBJ1-5; CDR3 DNA: TGTGCCAGCAGCAATCAGGGGGCCGTTCAGCCCCAGCATTTT; CDR3 protein: CASSNQGAVQPQHF
clone size: -; V gene: TRBV4-2; D gene: TRBD2; J gene: TRBJ2-7; CDR3 DNA: TGTGCCAGCAGCCGGGGACTAGCGGGCGAGCAGTACTTC; CDR3 protein: CASSRGLAGEQYF
clone size: -; V gene: TRBV5-1; D gene: TRBD2; J gene: TRBJ2-5; CDR3 DNA: TGCGCCAGCAGCGATCCCACTAGCGGGAAAATACAAGAGACCCAGTACTTC; CDR3 protein: CASSDPTSGKIQETQYF
clone size: -; V gene: TRBV7-2; D gene: -; J gene: TRBJ1-3; CDR3 DNA: TGTGCCAGCAGCTTATTAACTCTCACTGGAAACACCATATATTTT; CDR3 protein: CASSLLTLTGNTIYF
clone size: -; V gene: TRBV5-1; D gene: -; J gene: TRBJ2-5; CDR3 DNA: TGCGCCAGCGGCCCCCTGACAGGCGAAGAGACCCAGTACTTC; CDR3 protein: CASGPLTGEETQYF
clone size: -; V gene: TRBV7-2; D gene: TRBD2; J gene: TRBJ2-1; CDR3 DNA: TGTGCCAGCAGCTTAGATCAGCGCGGGGGAGAGCAGTTCTTC; CDR3 protein: CASSLDQRGGEQFF
clone size: few; V gene: TRBV6-6; D gene: -; J gene: TRBJ1-5; CDR3 DNA: TGTGCCAGCAGCGTTGACAGGTTCGACAATCAGCCCCAGCATTTT; CDR3 protein: CASSVDRFDNQPQHF
clone size: -; V gene: TRBV4-3; D gene: TRBD1; J gene: TRBJ1-6; CDR3 DNA: TGCGCCAGCAGCCAAGAAGGGGGCCGTTCACCCCTCCACTTT; CDR3 protein: CASSQEGGRSPLHF
clone size: -; V gene: TRBV5-4; D gene: -; J gene: TRBJ2-5; CDR3 DNA: TGTGCCAGCAACCCGGCCGGGTCCCCTGGGGAGACCCAGTACTTC; CDR3 protein: CASNPAGSPGETQYF
clone size: -; V gene: TRBV9; D gene: TRBD2; J gene: TRBJ2-5; CDR3 DNA: TGTGCCAGCAGCGCCCCTAGCGGTCGGGCTGGGGAGACCCAGTACTTC; CDR3 protein: CASSAPSGRAGETQYF
clone size: -; V gene: TRBV5-4; D gene: -; J gene: TRBJ2-3; CDR3 DNA: TGTGCCAGCAGCTTGGCGGGGGCGGGAGTCCCGCAGTATTTT; CDR3 protein: CASSLAGAGVPQYF
clone size: -; V gene: TRBV4-3; D gene: TRBD1; J gene: TRBJ1-2; CDR3 DNA: TGCGCCAGCAGCCATTTCGAACGGACAGGGTATCATCTTCTCGATGGCTACACCTTC; CDR3 protein: CASSHFERTGYHLLDGYTF
clone size: -; V gene: TRBV11-3; D gene: -; J gene: TRBJ2-5; CDR3 DNA: TGTGCCAGCAGCTCCAGGTCTGAAGCACAAGAGACCCAGTACTTC; CDR3 protein: CASSSRSEAQETQYF
clone size: -; V gene: TRBV7-9; D gene: TRBD2; J gene: TRBJ2-3; CDR3 DNA: TGTGCCAGCAGCTTTGGACTAGCGACCGATACGCAGTATTTT; CDR3 protein: CASSFGLATDTQYF
clone size: few; V gene: TRBV5-1; D gene: -; J gene: TRBJ1-3; CDR3 DNA: TGCGCCAGCAGCTTGGACAGGGCTGGAAACACCATATATTTT; CDR3 protein: CASSLDRAGNTIYF
clone size: once; V gene: TRBV9; D gene: -; J gene: TRBJ2-3; CDR3 DNA: TGTGCCAGCAGCGTAGTGCCTAGCGGCACAGATACGCAGTATTTT; CDR3 protein: CASSVVPSGTDTQYF
clone size: once; V gene: TRBV7-8; D gene: -; J gene: TRBJ2-7; CDR3 DNA: TGTGCCAGCAGCTTAGATTCGGGGTACGAGCAGTACTTC; CDR3 protein: CASSLDSGYEQYF
clone size: -; V gene: TRBV30; D gene: TRBD1; J gene: TRBJ1-6; CDR3 DNA: TGTGCCTGGACCCCCCGACAGGGGAATTCACCCCTCCACTTT; CDR3 protein: CAWTPRQGNSPLHF
clone size: -; V gene: TRBV11-2; D gene: -; J gene: TRBJ2-3; CDR3 DNA: TGTGCCAGCAGCCCGGGGGGCTCCCTGGATACGCAGTATTTT; CDR3 protein: CASSPGGSLDTQYF
clone size: once; V gene: TRBV27; D gene: TRBD2; J gene: TRBJ2-1; CDR3 DNA: TGTGCCAGCAGCTCGAGCGGGAGCACCCCCTATTACAATGAGCAGTTCTTC; CDR3 protein: CASSSSGSTPYYNEQFF
clone size: -; V gene: TRBV5-4; D gene: TRBD1; J gene: TRBJ1-1; CDR3 DNA: TGTGCCAGCAGCCCTAGCTGGACAGGGGGGAAGAACACTGAAGCTTTCTTT; CDR3 protein: CASSPSWTGGKNTEAFF
clone size: -; V gene: TRBV11-2; D gene: -; J gene: TRBJ2-7; CDR3 DNA: TGTGCCAGCAGCCTAGGAGGTCTCTACGAGCAGTACTTC; CDR3 protein: CASSLGGLYEQYF
clone size: -; V gene: TRBV5-4; D gene: -; J gene: TRBJ2-2; CDR3 DNA: TGTGCCAGCAGCTTGGACGGGTCCGGGGAGCTGTTTTTT; CDR3 protein: CASSLDGSGELFF
clone size: -; V gene: TRBV11-3; D gene: -; J gene: TRBJ2-6; CDR3 DNA: TGTGCCAGCAGCTCAGGGTCGCCTGGGGCCAACGTCCTGACTTTC; CDR3 protein: CASSSGSPGANVLTF
clone size: -; V gene: TRBV11-2; D gene: -; J gene: TRBJ2-7; CDR3 DNA: TGTGCCAGCAGCTTAATTATCGGTGCCTACGAGCAGTACTTC; CDR3 protein: CASSLIIGAYEQYF
clone size: -; V gene: TRBV2; D gene: -; J gene: TRBJ2-7; CDR3 DNA: TGTGCCAGCAGCTTCGACAGTACCTACGAGCAGTACTTC; CDR3 protein: CASSFDSTYEQYF
clone size: -; V gene: TRBV30; D gene: -; J gene: TRBJ1-3; CDR3 DNA: TGTGCCTGGACCCGAGTCGGCTCTGGAAACACCATATATTTT; CDR3 protein: CAWTRVGSGNTIYF
clone size: few; V gene: TRBV4-1; D gene: -; J gene: TRBJ2-3; CDR3 DNA: TGCGCCAGCAGCCAAGATGCGGAGGACCGGGATACGCAGTATTTT; CDR3 protein: CASSQDAEDRDTQYF
clone size: -; V gene: TRBV7-2; D gene: TRBD2; J gene: TRBJ2-1; CDR3 DNA: TGTGCCAGCAGGGCCGGGGGTAGCGGGAATGAGCAGTTCTTC; CDR3 protein: CASRAGGSGNEQFF
clone size: -; V gene: TRBV5-6; D gene: TRBD2; J gene: TRBJ2-3; CDR3 DNA: TGTGCCAGCAGCCACCTAAGAGGTCCTAGCGGGACCACAGATACGCAGTATTTT; CDR3 protein: CASSHLRGPSGTTDTQYF
clone size: -; V gene: TRBV6-6; D gene: TRBD1; J gene: TRBJ1-1; CDR3 DNA: TGTGCCAGCACCCCGGGGACAGCGAACACTGAAGCTTTCTTT; CDR3 protein: CASTPGTANTEAFF
clone size: few; V gene: TRBV5-1; D gene: TRBD1; J gene: TRBJ2-1; CDR3 DNA: TGCGCCAGCAAAGAGGGGGCCAATGAGCAGTTCTTC; CDR3 protein: CASKEGANEQFF
clone size: -; V gene: TRBV27; D gene: -; J gene: TRBJ2-1; CDR3 DNA: TGTGCCAGCAGTTTATCGCTGACAGGTAGGGGTGAGCAGTTCTTC; CDR3 protein: CASSLSLTGRGEQFF